The clone carrying this T cell receptor (beta chain) was seen only once. Its antigen is unidentified. This sample is part of a study of a mutant IDH1 vaccine in newly diagnosed glioma. Study as a whole: Previous treatment comprised radiotherapy, temozolomide, or both, mostly both.

The time point was: week 35, safety follow-up. The content of each vaccine dose was 300 ug of mutant IDH1 20-mer peptide, and topical imiquimod accompanied it. The donor cohort comprised cases of new WHO grade 3 or 4 IDH1-mutant, ATRX-lost astrocytoma. The table came from immunoSEQ multiplex PCR; TCRdb's copy has only in-frame clones and leaves some out. Of over 25,000 clones listed, around three quarters are singletons. Germline V gene sequence: CDR1 SGHNT, CDR2 YYREEE (reference sequence). This CDR3 region has 15 residues. V was trimmed by 4 bases and J by 4 bases, leaving 16 bases between them. This TCR came from a young woman with glioma. Some clones in this sample may be carry-over from other donors' samples. The rearrangement uses TRBV5-4 and TRBJ2-3, with a weak D call TRBD2 (6 bases). Material: PBMCs, obtained from a glioma patient whose treatment included an IDH1 peptide vaccine. The CDR3 protein is CASSPPAGNPDTQYF. The CDR3 DNA follows: TGTGCCAGCAGCCCCCCCGCGGGAAATCCAGATACGCAGTATTTT.